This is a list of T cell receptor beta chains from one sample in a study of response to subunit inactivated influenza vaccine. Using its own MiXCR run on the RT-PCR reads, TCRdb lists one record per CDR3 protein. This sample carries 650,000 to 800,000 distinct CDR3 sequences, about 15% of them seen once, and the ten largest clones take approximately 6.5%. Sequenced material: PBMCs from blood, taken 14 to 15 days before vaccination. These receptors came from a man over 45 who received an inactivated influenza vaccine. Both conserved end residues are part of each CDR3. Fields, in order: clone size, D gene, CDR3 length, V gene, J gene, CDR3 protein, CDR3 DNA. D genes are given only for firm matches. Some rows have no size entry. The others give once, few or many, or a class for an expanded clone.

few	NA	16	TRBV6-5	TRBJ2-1	CASSYPAGGTYNEQFF	TGTGCCAGCAGTTACCCCGCTGGGGGAACCTACAATGAGCAGTTCTTC
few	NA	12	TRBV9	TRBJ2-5	CASSGPGETQYF	TGTGCCAGCAGCGGCCCCGGAGAGACCCAGTACTTC
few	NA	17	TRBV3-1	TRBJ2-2	CASSQGPGQQNTGELFF	TGTGCCAGCAGCCAAGGCCCGGGACAACAGAACACCGGGGAGCTGTTTTTT
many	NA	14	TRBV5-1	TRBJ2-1	CASSLGQEINEQFF	TGCGCCAGCAGCTTGGGTCAGGAGATAAATGAGCAGTTCTTC
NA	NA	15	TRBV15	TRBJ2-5	CATSRATPGQETQYF	TGTGCCACCAGCAGAGCAACTCCGGGACAAGAGACCCAGTACTTC
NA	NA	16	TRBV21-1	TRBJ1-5	CASSKGTVDYMEPQHF	TGTGCCAGCAGCAAGGGGACAGTCGACTACATGGAGCCCCAGCATTTT
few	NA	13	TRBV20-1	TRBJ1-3	CSASVDARNPIYF	TGCAGTGCTAGCGTCGACGCCAGAAATCCCATATATTTT
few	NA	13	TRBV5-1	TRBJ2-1	CASSLGVLDEQFF	TGCGCCAGCAGCTTGGGTGTTCTCGATGAGCAGTTCTTC
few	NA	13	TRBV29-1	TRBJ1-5	CSVSPGRDQPQHF	TGCAGCGTCTCCCCTGGGAGGGATCAGCCCCAGCATTTT
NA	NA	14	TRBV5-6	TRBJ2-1	CASSPGTQDNEQFF	TGTGCCAGCAGCCCCGGGACCCAGGACAATGAGCAGTTCTTC
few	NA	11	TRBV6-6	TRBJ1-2	CATKAGVSYTF	TGTGCCACAAAGGCGGGCGTGAGCTACACCTTC
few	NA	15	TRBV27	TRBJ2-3	CASSLEGRSTDTQYF	TGTGCCAGCAGTTTAGAGGGACGGTCCACAGATACGCAGTATTTT
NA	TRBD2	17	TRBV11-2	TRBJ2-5	CASSLDLAGGLQETQYF	TGTGCCAGCAGCTTAGATCTAGCGGGGGGACTCCAAGAGACCCAGTACTTC
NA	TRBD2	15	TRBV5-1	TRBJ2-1	CASTSPAGGFDEQFF	TGCGCCAGCACCTCGCCCGCGGGGGGGTTCGATGAGCAGTTCTTC
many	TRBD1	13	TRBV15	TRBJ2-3	CATSRGQGDTQYF	TGTGCCACCAGCAGAGGACAGGGTGATACGCAGTATTTT
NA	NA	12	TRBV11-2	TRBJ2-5	CASSLAQATQYF	TGTGCCAGCAGCTTAGCTCAGGCGACCCAGTACTTC
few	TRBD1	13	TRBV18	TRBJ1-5	CASSPTGGQPQHF	TGTGCCAGCTCACCGACAGGGGGACAGCCCCAGCATTTT
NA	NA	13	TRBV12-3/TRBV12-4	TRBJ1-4	CASSRGSNEKLFF	TGTGCCAGCAGTCGGGGGAGTAATGAAAAACTGTTTTTT
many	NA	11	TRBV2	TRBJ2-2	CASSGNGELFF	TGTGCCAGCAGTGGTAACGGGGAGCTGTTTTTT
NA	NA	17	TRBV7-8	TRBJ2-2	CASSLYPTPRLTGELFF	TGTGCCAGCAGCTTATATCCCACCCCCAGGCTGACCGGGGAGCTGTTTTTT
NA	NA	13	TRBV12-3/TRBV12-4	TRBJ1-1	CASSPEPVTEAFF	TGTGCCAGCAGCCCCGAACCAGTCACTGAAGCTTTCTTT
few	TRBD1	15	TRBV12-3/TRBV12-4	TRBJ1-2	CASRLRQGPNYGYTF	TGTGCCAGCAGGCTACGACAGGGACCTAACTATGGCTACACCTTC